This T cell receptor beta chain was sequenced in a study of OX40 agonist ivuxolimab in advanced cancers. Study-wide points: No antigen was identified for the clonally expanded peripheral T cells.

On this clone: The antigen remains unidentified.

Germline-derived CDR1 and CDR2 are SGHTA and FQGNSA. This CDR3 spans 16 amino acids. Trimming stripped 5 bases from V and 0 bases from J, with 16 bases between. With autoimmune disease history or systemic immunosuppression, patients were excluded. Produced via immunoSEQ multiplex PCR; TCRdb's table is partial and in-frame only. The repertoire consists of tens of thousands of clones, with roughly 90% occurring once and the leading ten covering roughly 2.5%. The V gene is TRBV7-2, the J gene TRBJ1-2; D possibly corresponds to TRBD1 (6 bases). The origin of this receptor is an adult with an advanced solid tumor such as melanoma, head and neck, liver or kidney cancer. The sample was CD4+ or CD8+ T cells sorted from blood, taken in a trial of the OX40 agonist ivuxolimab. The CDR3 bases are TGTGCCAGCAGCCCGAACCAGAACAGGGCTAACTATGGCTACACCTTC. Translated, it gives CASSPNQNRANYGYTF.